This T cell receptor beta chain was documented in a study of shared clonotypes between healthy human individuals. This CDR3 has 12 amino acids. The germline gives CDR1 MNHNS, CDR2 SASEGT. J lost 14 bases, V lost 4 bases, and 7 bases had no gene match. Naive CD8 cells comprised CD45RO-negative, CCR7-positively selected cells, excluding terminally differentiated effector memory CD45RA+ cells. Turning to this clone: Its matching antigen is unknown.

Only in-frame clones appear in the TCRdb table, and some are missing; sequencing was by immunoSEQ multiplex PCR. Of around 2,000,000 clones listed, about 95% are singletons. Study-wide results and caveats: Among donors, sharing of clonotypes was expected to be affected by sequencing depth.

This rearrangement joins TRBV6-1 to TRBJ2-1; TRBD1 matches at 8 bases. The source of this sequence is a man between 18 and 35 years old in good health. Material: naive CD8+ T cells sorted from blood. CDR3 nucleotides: TGTGCCAGCAGTGGCTCGGACAGGGTGAAGTTCTTC. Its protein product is CASSGSDRVKFF.